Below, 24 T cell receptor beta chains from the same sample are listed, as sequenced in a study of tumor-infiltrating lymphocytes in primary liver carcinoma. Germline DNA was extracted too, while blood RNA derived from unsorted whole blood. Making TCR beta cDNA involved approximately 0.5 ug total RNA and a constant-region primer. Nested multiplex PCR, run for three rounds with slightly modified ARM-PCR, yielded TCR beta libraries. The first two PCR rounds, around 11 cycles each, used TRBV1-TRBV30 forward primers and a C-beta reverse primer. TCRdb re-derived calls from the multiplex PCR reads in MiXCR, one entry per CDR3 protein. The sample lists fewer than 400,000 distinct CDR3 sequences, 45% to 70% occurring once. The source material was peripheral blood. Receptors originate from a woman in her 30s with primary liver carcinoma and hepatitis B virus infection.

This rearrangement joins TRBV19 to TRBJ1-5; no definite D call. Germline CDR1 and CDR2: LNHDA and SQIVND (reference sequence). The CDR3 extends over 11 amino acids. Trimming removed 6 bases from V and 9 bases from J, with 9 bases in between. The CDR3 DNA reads TGTGCCAGTAGCTCAGGTTTGCCCCAGCATTTT. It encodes CASSSGLPQHF.

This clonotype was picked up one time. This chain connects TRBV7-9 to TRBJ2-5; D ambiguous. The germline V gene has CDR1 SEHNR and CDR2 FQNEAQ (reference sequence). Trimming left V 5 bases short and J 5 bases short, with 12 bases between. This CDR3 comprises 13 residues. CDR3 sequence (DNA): TGTGCCAGCAGCCCGTCCCCGGCGGAGACCCAGTACTTC. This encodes CASSPSPAETQYF.

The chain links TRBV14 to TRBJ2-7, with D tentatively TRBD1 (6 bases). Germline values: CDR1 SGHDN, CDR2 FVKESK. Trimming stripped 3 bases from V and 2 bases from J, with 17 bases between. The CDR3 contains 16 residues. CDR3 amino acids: CASSHRATGLAYEQYF. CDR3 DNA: TGTGCCAGCAGCCATAGGGCGACAGGTCTTGCCTACGAGCAGTACTTC.

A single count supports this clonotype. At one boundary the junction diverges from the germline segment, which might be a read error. DNA of the CDR3: TGTGCTAGTGGATTGGTACCTGGGAGTTCTGTCTACGAGCAGTACTTC. It specifies CASGLVPGSSVYEQYF. This chain joins TRBV12-5 and TRBJ2-7; D might be TRBD2 (5 bases). The CDR3 has 16 residues. Looked up from germline, CDR1 is LGHNT and CDR2 is FRNRAP.

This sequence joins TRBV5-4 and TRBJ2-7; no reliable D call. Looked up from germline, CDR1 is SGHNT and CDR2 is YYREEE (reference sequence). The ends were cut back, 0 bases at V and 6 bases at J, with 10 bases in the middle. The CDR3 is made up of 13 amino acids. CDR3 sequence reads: CASSLGPPGEQYV. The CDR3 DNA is TGTGCCAGCAGCTTGGGGCCGCCAGGCGAGCAGTACGTC.

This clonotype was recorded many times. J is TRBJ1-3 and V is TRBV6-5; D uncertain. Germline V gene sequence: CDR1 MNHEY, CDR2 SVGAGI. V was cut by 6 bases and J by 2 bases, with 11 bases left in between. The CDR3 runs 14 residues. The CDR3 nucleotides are TGTGCCAGCAGGACCGAGGGTGCTGGAAACACCATATATTTT. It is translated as CASRTEGAGNTIYF.

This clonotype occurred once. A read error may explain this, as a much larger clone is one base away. Here the CDR3 DNA reads TGTGTCAGCAGTTACTCGGTCACAGGTCAGGAGACCCAGTACTTC. Its protein product is CVSSYSVTGQETQYF. The chain carries TRBV6-5 and TRBJ2-5, with D possibly TRBD1 on 5 matching bases. CDR1 MNHEY and CDR2 SVGAGI come from the germline V gene. This CDR3 is built from 15 residues.

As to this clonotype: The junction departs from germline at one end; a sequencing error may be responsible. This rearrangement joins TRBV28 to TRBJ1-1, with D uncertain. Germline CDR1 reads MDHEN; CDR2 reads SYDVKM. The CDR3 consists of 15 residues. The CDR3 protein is CGSSLRGGYVTEAFF. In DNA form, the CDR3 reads TGTGGCAGCAGTCTCCGGGGTGGGTACGTCACTGAAGCTTTCTTT.

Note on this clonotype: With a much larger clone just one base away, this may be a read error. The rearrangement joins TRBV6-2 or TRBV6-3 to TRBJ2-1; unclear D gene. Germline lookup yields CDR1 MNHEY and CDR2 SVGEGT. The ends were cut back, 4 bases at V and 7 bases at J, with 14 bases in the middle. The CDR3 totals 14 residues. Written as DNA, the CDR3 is TGTGCCAGCAGTTTTGGGCTTTCACTGAATGAGCAGTTCTTC. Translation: CASSFGLSLNEQFF.

Here the CDR3 reads CASSSPGDEQFF. In DNA, the CDR3 is TGTGCCAGCAGCTCCCCCGGCGATGAGCAGTTCTTC. The chain combines TRBV7-9 with TRBJ2-1; D is unresolved. Trimming took 4 bases from V and 8 from J, leaving 9 bases between them. The CDR3 totals 12 residues. Germline loops: CDR1 SEHNR, CDR2 FQNEAQ (reference sequence).

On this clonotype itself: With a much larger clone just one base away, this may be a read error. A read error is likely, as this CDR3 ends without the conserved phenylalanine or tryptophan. DNA for the CDR3: TGCAGCGTGACGACGGACTACGAGCAGTACTCC. Protein sequence: CSVTTDYEQYS. The rearrangement uses TRBV29-1 and TRBJ2-7; D gene unclear. There are 11 residues in the CDR3. CDR1 SQVTM and CDR2 ANQGSEA come from the germline V gene. V was cut by 6 bases and J by 3 bases, with 9 bases left in between.

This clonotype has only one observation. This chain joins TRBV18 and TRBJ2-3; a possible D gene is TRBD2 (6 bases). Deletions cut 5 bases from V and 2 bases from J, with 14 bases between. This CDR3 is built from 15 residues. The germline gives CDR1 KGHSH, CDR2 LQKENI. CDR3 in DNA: TGTGCCAGCTCAAAAACCGGGACTGACACAGATACGCAGTATTTT. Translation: CASSKTGTDTDTQYF.

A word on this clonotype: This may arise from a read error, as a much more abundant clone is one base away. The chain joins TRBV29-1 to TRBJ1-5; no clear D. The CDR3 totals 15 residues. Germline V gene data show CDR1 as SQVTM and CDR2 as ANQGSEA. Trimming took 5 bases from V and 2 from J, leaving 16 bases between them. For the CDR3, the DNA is TGCAGCGTTTCTGAAGGATTGCTCTGCAATCAGCCCCAGCATTTT. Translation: CSVSEGLLCNQPQHF.

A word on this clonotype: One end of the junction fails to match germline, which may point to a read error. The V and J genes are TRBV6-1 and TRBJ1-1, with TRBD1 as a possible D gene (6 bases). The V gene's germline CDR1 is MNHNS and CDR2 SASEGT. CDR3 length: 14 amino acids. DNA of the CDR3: TGTGCCAGCAGTTACACCGGGACATGGACCGAAGCCTTCTTT. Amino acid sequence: CASSYTGTWTEAFF.

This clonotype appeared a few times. The CDR3 nucleotides are TGTGCCAGCAGCCTTAGCGGGAGCCGCGAGCAGTACTTC. Its protein is CASSLSGSREQYF. The genes are TRBV5-6 and TRBJ2-7; 9 bases match TRBD2. This CDR3 is 13 amino acids long. The germline gives CDR1 SGHDT, CDR2 YYEEEE. With V trimmed by 4 bases and J by 6 bases, 5 bases remained unmatched.

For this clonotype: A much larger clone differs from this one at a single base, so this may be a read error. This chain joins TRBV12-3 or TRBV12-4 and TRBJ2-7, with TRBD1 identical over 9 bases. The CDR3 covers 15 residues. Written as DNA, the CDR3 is TGTGGCAGCAGTTTAAGAGCTGGACAGGGGAACGAGCAGTACTTC. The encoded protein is CGSSLRAGQGNEQYF.

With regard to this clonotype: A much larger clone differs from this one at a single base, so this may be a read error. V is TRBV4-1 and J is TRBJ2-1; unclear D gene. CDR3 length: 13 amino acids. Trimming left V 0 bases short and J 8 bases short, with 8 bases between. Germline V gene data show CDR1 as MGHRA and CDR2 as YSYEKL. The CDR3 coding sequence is TGCGCCAGCAGCCAAGATCTCGTGCATGAGCAGTTCTTC. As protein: CASSQDLVHEQFF.

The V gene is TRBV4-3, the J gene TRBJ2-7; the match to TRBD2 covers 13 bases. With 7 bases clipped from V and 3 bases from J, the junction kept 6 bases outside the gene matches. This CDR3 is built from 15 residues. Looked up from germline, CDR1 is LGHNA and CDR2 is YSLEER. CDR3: CASNPGTSGIYEQYF. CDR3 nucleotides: TGCGCCAGCAACCCAGGGACTAGCGGGATCTACGAGCAGTACTTC.

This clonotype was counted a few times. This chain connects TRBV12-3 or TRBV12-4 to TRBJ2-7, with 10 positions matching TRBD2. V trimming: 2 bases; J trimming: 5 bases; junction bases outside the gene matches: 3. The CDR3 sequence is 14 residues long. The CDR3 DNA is TGTGCCAGCAGTTTATCTAGCGGGAGAAACGAGCAGTACTTC. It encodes CASSLSSGRNEQYF.

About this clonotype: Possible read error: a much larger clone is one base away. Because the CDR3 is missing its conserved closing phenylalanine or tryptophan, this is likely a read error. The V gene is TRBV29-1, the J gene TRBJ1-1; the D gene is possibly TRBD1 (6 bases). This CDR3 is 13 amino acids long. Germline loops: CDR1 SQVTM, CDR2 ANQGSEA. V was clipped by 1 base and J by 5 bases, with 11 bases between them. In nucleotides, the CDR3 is TGCAGCGTTGAAGGAAGGGGGGGAACTGAAGCTTTCTTA. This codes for CSVEGRGGTEAFL.

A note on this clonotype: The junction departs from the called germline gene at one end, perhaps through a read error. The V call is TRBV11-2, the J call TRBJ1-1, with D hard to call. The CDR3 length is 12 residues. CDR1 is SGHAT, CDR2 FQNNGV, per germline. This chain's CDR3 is CASSPDYIEAFF. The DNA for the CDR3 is TGCGCCAGCAGTCCAGATTACATTGAAGCTTTCTTT.

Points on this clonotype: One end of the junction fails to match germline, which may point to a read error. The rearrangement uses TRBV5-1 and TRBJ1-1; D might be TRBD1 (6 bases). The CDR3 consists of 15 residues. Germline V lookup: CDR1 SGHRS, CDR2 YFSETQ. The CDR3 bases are TGCGCCAGCAGCTCGGGGGGCAGAATGAACGCTGAAGCTTTCTTT. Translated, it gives CASSSGGRMNAEAFF.

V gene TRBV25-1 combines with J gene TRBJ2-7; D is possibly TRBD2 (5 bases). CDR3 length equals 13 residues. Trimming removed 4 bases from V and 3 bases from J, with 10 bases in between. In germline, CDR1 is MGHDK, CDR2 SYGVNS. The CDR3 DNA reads TGTGCCAGCAGTGGCCCGGGGATCTACGAGCAGTACTTC. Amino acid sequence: CASSGPGIYEQYF.

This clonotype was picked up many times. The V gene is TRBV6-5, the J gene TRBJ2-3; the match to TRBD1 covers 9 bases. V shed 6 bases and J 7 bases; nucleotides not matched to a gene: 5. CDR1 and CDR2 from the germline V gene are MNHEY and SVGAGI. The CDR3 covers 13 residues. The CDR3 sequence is CASRPTGGNTQYF. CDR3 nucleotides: TGTGCCAGCAGGCCGACAGGGGGGAATACGCAGTATTTT.